These 10 T cell receptor beta chains came from one sample sequenced in a study of blood T cells in healthy people across ages. A second PCR of 7 to 11 cycles used a sample-barcoded 5' primer and a J-beta primer mix. TCRdb analysed the 5' RACE reads with MiXCR anew, one entry per CDR3 protein. The sample yields about a million distinct CDR3 sequences, 51% seen once. The sequenced sample was blood. These receptors were obtained from a woman aged 55-69 years in good health.

V and J are TRBV2 and TRBJ2-5, with 7 positions matching TRBD2. CDR1 is SNHLY, CDR2 FYNNEI, per germline. The length of the CDR3 is 18 residues. With 4 bases clipped from V and 3 bases from J, the junction kept 17 bases outside the gene matches. The chain's CDR3 is CASSAAGPARVLKETQYF. The CDR3 bases are TGTGCCAGCAGTGCAGCGGGACCGGCGCGTGTCCTAAAAGAGACCCAGTACTTC.

The gene calls are TRBV11-2 and TRBJ2-3; 14 bases are shared with TRBD2. Germline CDR1 SGHAT, CDR2 FQNNGV. After removal of 4 bases from V and 10 bases from J, the junction contained 10 bases not matched to a gene. The CDR3 sequence is 16 residues long. CDR3 loop: CASSSAPGLAGAAQYF. The CDR3 DNA is TGTGCCAGCAGCTCCGCGCCGGGACTAGCGGGAGCTGCGCAGTATTTT.

J is TRBJ2-4 and V is TRBV7-9; unclear D gene. Trimming removed 1 base at V and 5 bases at J, with 9 bases between. The germline V gene encodes CDR1 SEHNR and CDR2 FQNEAQ (reference sequence). This CDR3 is built from 14 residues. This CDR3 is CASSLGYVENIQYF. CDR3 coding DNA: TGTGCCAGCAGCTTAGGGTACGTGGAAAACATTCAGTACTTC.

The V and J genes are TRBV7-2 and TRBJ2-7, with D possibly TRBD2 on 6 matching bases. The CDR3 is 15 amino acids. CDR1 SGHTA and CDR2 FQGNSA come from the germline V gene. V was pared by 5 bases and J by 5 bases, with 19 bases between. Here the CDR3 DNA reads TGTGCCAGCAGCCCCGGGGAGGCGGAGAGGGACGAGCAGTACTTC. Translation gives CASSPGEAERDEQYF.

The J gene is TRBJ2-1, the V gene TRBV15, with a tentative D call TRBD1 (5 bases). This CDR3 is built from 16 residues. The germline gives CDR1 LNHNV, CDR2 YYDKDF (reference sequence). The V end lost 1 base, the J end lost 7 bases, and 17 bases lay between the germline ends. Written as DNA, the CDR3 is TGTGCCACCAGCAGAGGTGGGCAGGGTAACATTAATGAGCAGTTCTTC. This translates into CATSRGGQGNINEQFF.

J is TRBJ2-1 and V is TRBV28; possible D gene TRBD1, 6 bases. V lost 7 bases to trimming and J lost 0 bases, with 16 bases between them. This CDR3 contains 16 residues. Germline CDR1 is MDHEN and CDR2 is SYDVKM. CDR3 sequence: CASNKPGHASYNEQFF. The DNA of the CDR3 is TGTGCCAGCAATAAGCCGGGACATGCCTCCTACAATGAGCAGTTCTTC.

The genes are TRBV7-2 and TRBJ2-5; D is unresolved. Germline-derived CDR1 and CDR2 are SGHTA and FQGNSA. This CDR3 region has 12 residues. V gave up 4 bases and J gave up 4 bases, with 7 bases separating them. Written as DNA, the CDR3 is TGTGCCAGCAGCTCCCCTTTAGAGACCCAGTACTTC. Residues: CASSSPLETQYF.

The chain couples TRBV7-2 to TRBJ2-6; TRBD1 might be the D (6 bases). V lost 1 base to trimming and J lost 1 base, with 11 bases between them. Germline CDR1 and CDR2: SGHTA and FQGNSA. CDR3 length equals 17 residues. The CDR3 DNA is TGTGCCAGCAGCTTAGTTGCCAGGGGTTCTGGGGCCAACGTCCTGACTTTC. Its protein is CASSLVARGSGANVLTF.

V gene TRBV6-6 combines with J gene TRBJ1-6; possibly TRBD1 for D (5 bases). V shed 2 bases and J shed 7 bases, with 9 bases lying between them. The CDR3 is 14 residues long. Germline-derived CDR1 and CDR2 are MNHNY and SVGAGI (reference sequence). CDR3 protein: CASSYRGGNSPLHF. The CDR3, as DNA: TGTGCCAGCAGTTACCGGGGCGGGAATTCACCCCTCCACTTT.

The V and J genes are TRBV30 and TRBJ2-7; D not certain. The CDR3 sequence is 12 residues long. V lost 2 bases and J 5 bases, leaving 10 bases between the germline ends. Germline-derived CDR1 and CDR2 are GTSNPN and SVGIG (reference sequence). CDR3 sequence (DNA): TGTGCCTGGAGTTTAGGGCGCGACGAGCAGTACTTC. Protein: CAWSLGRDEQYF.